These 6 T cell receptor beta chains were all obtained from the same sample, sequenced in a study of T cell responses to AZD1222 COVID-19 vaccine. The assay was immunoSEQ multiplex PCR, and TCRdb's table has in-frame clones only and misses some. The sample lists 100,000 to 140,000 clones, around 91% occurring once. The specimen comprised peripheral blood, sampled on day 0 of AZD1222 vaccination. The source of these receptors is an adult in good health.

This clone appeared once. This sequence joins TRBV27 and TRBJ2-1, with TRBD2 as a possible D gene (6 bases). Germline-derived CDR1 and CDR2 are MNHEY and SMNVEV (reference sequence). Between the trimmed V and J ends, which lost 2 bases and 5 bases, there was a span of 10 bases. The CDR3 has 14 amino acids. The CDR3 loop is CASSLGGINNEQFF. CDR3 nucleotides: TGTGCCAGCAGTTTAGGAGGGATTAACAATGAGCAGTTCTTC.

The chain recombines TRBV5-6 with TRBJ1-2, with D uncertain. The CDR3 runs 13 residues. CDR1 and CDR2 (germline): SGHDT, YYEEEE. Trimming removed 7 bases at V and 2 bases at J, with 12 bases between. Here the CDR3 DNA reads TGTGCCAGCCTTTCACGAGGGAACTATGGCTACACCTTC. It translates to CASLSRGNYGYTF. The variable domain in full, with the rest retrieved from reference TRBV5-6 and TRBJ1-2, is DAGVTQSPTHLIKTRGQQVTLRCSPKSGHDTVSWYQQALGQGPQFIFQYYEEEERQRGNFPDRFSGHQFPNYSSELNVNALLLGDSALYLCASLSRGNYGYTFGSGTRLTVV.

The CDR3, as DNA: TGTGCCAGCAGCGATAGCATGGGAAGCAATCAGCCCCAGCATTTT. As protein: CASSDSMGSNQPQHF. The chain carries TRBV16 and TRBJ1-5; D not certain. The CDR3 runs to 15 residues. CDR1 and CDR2 (germline): KGHSY, FQNENV. V was shortened by 5 bases and J by 1 base, with 12 bases between the two germline ends.

This clone is a singleton in its sample. V gene TRBV4-3 combines with J gene TRBJ2-1, with 9 positions matching TRBD2. The CDR3 covers 16 residues. V was clipped by 0 bases and J by 9 bases; unmatched bases: 9. Germline V gene sequence: CDR1 LGHNA, CDR2 YSLEER. CDR3 DNA sequence: TGCGCCAGCAGCCAAGATTTGCTAGCGGGGTATGGTGAGCAGTTCTTC. It yields the protein CASSQDLLAGYGEQFF.

The rearrangement joins TRBV7-9 to TRBJ1-4, with 8 positions matching TRBD1. Trimming took 5 bases from V and 7 from J; bases not matched to a gene: 9. The V gene's germline CDR1 is SEHNR and CDR2 FQNEAQ (reference sequence). There are 15 residues in the CDR3. CDR3 DNA sequence: TGTGCCAGCAGCCCCGGACAGGGCGAGAGTGAAAAACTGTTTTTT. Amino acids: CASSPGQGESEKLFF.

V is TRBV2 and J is TRBJ2-7; D uncertain. Looked up from germline, CDR1 is SNHLY and CDR2 is FYNNEI. The CDR3 loop spans 12 amino acids. V was pared by 1 base and J by 6 bases, with 7 bases between. DNA for the CDR3: TGTGCCAGCAGTGAAGGACGGTTCGAGCAGTACTTC. Translating gives CASSEGRFEQYF. The variable domain in full, completed from reference TRBV2 and TRBJ2-7, reads EPEVTQTPSHQVTQMGQEVILRCVPISNHLYFYWYRQILGQKVEFLVSFYNNEISEKSEIFDDQFSVERPDGSNFTLKIRSTKLEDSAMYFCASSEGRFEQYFGPGTRLTVT.